This is a list of T cell receptor beta chains from one sample in a study of CD8+ T cells in alopecia areata. Here immunoSEQ multiplex PCR was the method, and the copy in TCRdb shows in-frame clones only, minus some. The table shows more than 150,000 clones, with more than 55% occurring only once. The sample here was CD4+ T cells sorted from blood, taken at week 4, from a patient treated with tofacitinib. Receptor source: a human donor with alopecia areata. The CDR3 runs from the conserved cysteine through the conserved F or W. Fields, in order: CDR3 DNA, CDR3 protein, J gene, V gene, D gene, clone size. The D gene is left open where the match is weak. For some rows the clone size is stated as once, few or many, or as a class when expanded; others skip it.

TGTGCCAGCAGCTACCGGACAGGGACTTTCTATTCACCCCTCCACTTT	CASSYRTGTFYSPLHF	TRBJ1-6	TRBV7-2	TRBD1	NA
TGCGCCAGCAGCCAGTCAGGGGTGGATCAGCCCCAGCATTTT	CASSQSGVDQPQHF	TRBJ1-5	TRBV5-1	NA	NA
TGTGCCACCAGCCCCCTGGCACAGGGAAGGGAGACCCAGTACTTC	CATSPLAQGRETQYF	TRBJ2-5	TRBV15	NA	NA
TGCGCCAGCAGCTCGCCCGCCGGGACTAGCGGGGAACTTGGGGAGACCCAGTACTTC	CASSSPAGTSGELGETQYF	TRBJ2-5	TRBV5-1	TRBD2	few
TGTGCCAGCAGCCAAGGGGGCTGGCTAGAGACCCAGTACTTC	CASSQGGWLETQYF	TRBJ2-5	TRBV7-2	TRBD1	few
TGCGCCAGCAGCCAAGTCGGCATCCAAGAGACCCAGTACTTC	CASSQVGIQETQYF	TRBJ2-5	TRBV4-1	NA	once
TGCAGCGTTGGACAGCTACTCACCTACGAGCAGTACTTC	CSVGQLLTYEQYF	TRBJ2-7	TRBV29-1	NA	NA
TGCGCCAGCAGCCCGGTGGCGGGCGAGCAGTACTTC	CASSPVAGEQYF	TRBJ2-7	TRBV5-1	NA	NA
TGTGCCAGCAGTGGGCGAGGGGGGGGGACAGATACGCAGTATTTT	CASSGRGGGTDTQYF	TRBJ2-3	TRBV6-1	NA	NA
TGTGCCAGCAGTTTATCTGCGGGTGTAACGGAGACCCAGTACTTC	CASSLSAGVTETQYF	TRBJ2-5	TRBV27	NA	few
TGTGCCAGCAGCCCCCGGGACAGGTTCACAGATACGCAGTATTTT	CASSPRDRFTDTQYF	TRBJ2-3	TRBV7-9	TRBD1	NA
TGTGCCAGCAGACGAAGCGGGAGTAATCAGCCCCAGCATTTT	CASRRSGSNQPQHF	TRBJ1-5	TRBV14	NA	NA
TGTGCCAGCAGACTTGACAGGGTTGGAAACATTCAGTACTTC	CASRLDRVGNIQYF	TRBJ2-4	TRBV28	TRBD1	NA
TGTGCCAGCAGTTGGGGAGTCTATAGCAATCAGCCCCAGCATTTT	CASSWGVYSNQPQHF	TRBJ1-5	TRBV6-1	NA	NA
TGTGCCACCAGCGGAAGCCCGACAGGGGCTGGAAACACCATATATTTT	CATSGSPTGAGNTIYF	TRBJ1-3	TRBV15	TRBD1	NA
TGCGCCAGCAGACACTACAATGAGCAGTTCTTC	CASRHYNEQFF	TRBJ2-1	TRBV4-1	NA	NA
TGCGCCAGCAGCCTCTCCCCACCGAACAATGAGCAGTTCTTC	CASSLSPPNNEQFF	TRBJ2-1	TRBV5-1	NA	NA
TGTGCCAGCAGCCTAGAGCGGCCCATCGGGACAGCCACAGATACGCAGTATTTT	CASSLERPIGTATDTQYF	TRBJ2-3	TRBV4-2	TRBD1	NA
TGCGCCAGCAGCCCAACGGACAACTCACCCCTCCACTTT	CASSPTDNSPLHF	TRBJ1-6	TRBV5-1	NA	NA
TGTGCCTGGAGTGCTAGAGATACGCAGTATTTT	CAWSARDTQYF	TRBJ2-3	TRBV30	NA	NA
TGCAGCGTCGCAGGGGAGACCCAGTACTTC	CSVAGETQYF	TRBJ2-5	TRBV29-1	NA	few
TGTGCCAGCAGCCAAGATCCCTGGGAGTACGAGCAGTACTTC	CASSQDPWEYEQYF	TRBJ2-7	TRBV14	NA	few
TGTGCCAGCAGACAGGGGATCGGCGGGGAGCTGTTTTTT	CASRQGIGGELFF	TRBJ2-2	TRBV25-1	TRBD1	NA
TGTGCCAGCACCCCTGTCACACGGGGTGGCTACACCTTC	CASTPVTRGGYTF	TRBJ1-2	TRBV28	NA	NA
TGCAGTGCCAGTCAAGAGACCCAGTACTTC	CSASQETQYF	TRBJ2-5	TRBV20-1	NA	NA
TGTGCCATCAGTGAGACCCGGTTGGGGGGCAATGAGCAGTTCTTC	CAISETRLGGNEQFF	TRBJ2-1	TRBV10-3	NA	few
TGCGCCAGCAGCTGGGACACAGATACGCAGTATTTT	CASSWDTDTQYF	TRBJ2-3	TRBV5-1	NA	NA
TGTGCCAGCAGTTTTAGGGACAGGGGGGTGCAGTTCTTC	CASSFRDRGVQFF	TRBJ2-1	TRBV27	TRBD1	NA
TGTGCCAGCTCACAGGGCTTGAACACTGAAGCTTTCTTT	CASSQGLNTEAFF	TRBJ1-1	TRBV18	NA	NA
TGTGCCAGCACCCGATCGGGGGGGCGGACCTACAATGAGCAGTTCTTC	CASTRSGGRTYNEQFF	TRBJ2-1	TRBV7-2	TRBD2	NA
TGTGCCAGCAGTTTGGGGGGCTCTTACAATGAGCAGTTCTTC	CASSLGGSYNEQFF	TRBJ2-1	TRBV28	NA	few
TGTGCCAGCAGTACTAGCGGGGGCCCGAACACCGGGGAGCTGTTTTTT	CASSTSGGPNTGELFF	TRBJ2-2	TRBV2	TRBD2	NA
TGTGCCAGCAGTTTATGGGGACCTGGGGCCAACGTCCTGACTTTC	CASSLWGPGANVLTF	TRBJ2-6	TRBV27	NA	few
TGTGCCACCAGCAGGGGCGTTGAGGGGACCGGGGGAGACACCTTC	CATSRGVEGTGGDTF	TRBJ1-2	TRBV15	NA	once
TGTGCCAGCAGTGTCAGGGGCCCTAGCAATCAGCCCCAGCATTTT	CASSVRGPSNQPQHF	TRBJ1-5	TRBV27	NA	few
TGTGCCTGGAGCACCATTAAGGGGCAGGTGAACACTGAAGCTTTCTTT	CAWSTIKGQVNTEAFF	TRBJ1-1	TRBV30	NA	NA
TGTGCCAGCTCACCACGGACAGCCTCCACCGGGGGAGAAAAACTGTTTTTT	CASSPRTASTGGEKLFF	TRBJ1-4	TRBV18	NA	few
TGTGCCACCCAAACGAACCGACCAGATCAGCCCCAGCATTTT	CATQTNRPDQPQHF	TRBJ1-5	TRBV10-3	NA	few
TGTGCCAGCACTTTGGGGGTTGGCGGCACAGATACGCAGTATTTT	CASTLGVGGTDTQYF	TRBJ2-3	TRBV7-6	NA	few
TGTGCCAGCAGCTCCCCTGGGCATACTGAAGAGACCCAGTACTTC	CASSSPGHTEETQYF	TRBJ2-5	TRBV7-9	NA	few
TGTGCCAGCAGTTATACGCCAAGGGGGGCTAATGAAAAACTGTTTTTT	CASSYTPRGANEKLFF	TRBJ1-4	TRBV7-2	NA	few
TGCAGCGTTGGAGGGAGTAACTATGGCTACACCTTC	CSVGGSNYGYTF	TRBJ1-2	TRBV29-1	NA	NA
TGTGCCTGGAGTGTACCCCCGGGGCCTCCGTATACTGAAGCTTTCTTT	CAWSVPPGPPYTEAFF	TRBJ1-1	TRBV30	NA	NA
TGTGCCAGCAGTCAGACAGGGGCGGGCTACGAGCAGTACTTC	CASSQTGAGYEQYF	TRBJ2-7	TRBV2	TRBD1	NA
TGTGCCGCATCGACGGGGACAGAGCAAGAGACCCAGTACTTC	CAASTGTEQETQYF	TRBJ2-5	TRBV10-3	TRBD1	few
TGTGCCACCAGCAGGGAATCAGGGGGCGATTCACCCCTCCACTTT	CATSRESGGDSPLHF	TRBJ1-6	TRBV15	TRBD1	NA
TGTGCCAGCGTCCAAAGGTCTTTGGGGAACACTGAAGCTTTCTTT	CASVQRSLGNTEAFF	TRBJ1-1	TRBV7-9	NA	NA
TGTGCCAGCAGTTTATGGTCAGGGAATCTCACTGAAGCTTTCTTT	CASSLWSGNLTEAFF	TRBJ1-1	TRBV28	NA	NA
TGCGCCAGCAGCCAAGACCGGGACAGGGTACGACACGAGCAGTACTTC	CASSQDRDRVRHEQYF	TRBJ2-7	TRBV4-1	TRBD1	few
TGCAGCGTTGGCAAACTAGCGGGGATACACAATGAGCAGTTCTTC	CSVGKLAGIHNEQFF	TRBJ2-1	TRBV29-1	TRBD2	NA
TGCAGCGTTGATACAGACCTACCCGCATTCTATGGCTACACCTTC	CSVDTDLPAFYGYTF	TRBJ1-2	TRBV29-1	NA	NA
TGTGCCAGCAGCCTCAGGCGGAACACCGGGGAGCTGTTTTTT	CASSLRRNTGELFF	TRBJ2-2	TRBV9	NA	NA
TGTGCCAGCTCACCCATTACCCGACAGGGGAGGACTGAAGCTTTCTTT	CASSPITRQGRTEAFF	TRBJ1-1	TRBV18	TRBD1	few
TGCGCCAGCAGCTTGGGGACGCGAGGAGAGACCCAGTACTTC	CASSLGTRGETQYF	TRBJ2-5	TRBV5-1	NA	NA
TGTGCCAGCAGTTCGGCGGGCACGCCACTGAATTCACCCCTCCACTTT	CASSSAGTPLNSPLHF	TRBJ1-6	TRBV28	NA	few
TGCAGCGTTGTAGCGGCGAATTGGGAGACCCAGTACTTC	CSVVAANWETQYF	TRBJ2-5	TRBV29-1	NA	NA
TGTGCCTGGAGTGGGGAGGAGAGTCATGGCTACACCTTC	CAWSGEESHGYTF	TRBJ1-2	TRBV30	NA	NA
TGCAGCACCTCGCCGGGACAGGGCTACAATGAGCAGTTCTTC	CSTSPGQGYNEQFF	TRBJ2-1	TRBV29-1	TRBD1	once
TGCGCCAGCAGCTTAATCCCCGGACAGACCGGGGAGCTGTTTTTT	CASSLIPGQTGELFF	TRBJ2-2	TRBV5-1	NA	NA